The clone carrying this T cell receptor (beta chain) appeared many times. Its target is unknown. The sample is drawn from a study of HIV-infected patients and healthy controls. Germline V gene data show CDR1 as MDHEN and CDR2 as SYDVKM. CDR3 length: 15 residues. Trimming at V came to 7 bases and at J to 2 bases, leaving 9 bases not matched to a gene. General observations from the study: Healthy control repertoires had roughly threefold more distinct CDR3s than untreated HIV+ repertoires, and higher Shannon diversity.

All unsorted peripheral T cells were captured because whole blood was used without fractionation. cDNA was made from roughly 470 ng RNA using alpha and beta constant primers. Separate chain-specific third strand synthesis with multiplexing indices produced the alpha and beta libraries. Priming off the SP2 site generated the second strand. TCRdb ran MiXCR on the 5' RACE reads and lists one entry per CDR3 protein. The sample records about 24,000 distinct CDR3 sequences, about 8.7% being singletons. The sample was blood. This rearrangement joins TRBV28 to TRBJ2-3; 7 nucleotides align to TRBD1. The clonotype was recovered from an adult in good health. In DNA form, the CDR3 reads TGTGCCAGCACCTCAATAGGGGGCTACACAGATACGCAGTATTTT. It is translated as CASTSIGGYTDTQYF. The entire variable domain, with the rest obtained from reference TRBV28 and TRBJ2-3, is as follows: DVKVTQSSRYLVKRTGEKVFLECVQDMDHENMFWYRQDPGLGLRLIYFSYDVKMKEKGDIPEGYSVSREKKERFSLILESASTNQTSMYLCASTSIGGYTDTQYFGPGTRLTVL.